This T cell receptor beta chain was recovered during a study of cytomegalovirus exposure and HLA in healthy donors. Findings of the study overall: The study had only CMV serostatus as immune exposure information.

A remark on this clone: As yet, its antigen is unknown.

60 Vbeta and 13 Jbeta primers were used in PCR. Clones were sequenced by immunoSEQ multiplex PCR, and TCRdb holds only the in-frame ones, with some missing. The sample gives about 190,000 clones, roughly four fifths of which show up once; 3% to 4% is in the top ten. V shed 3 bases and J shed 1 base, with 10 bases lying between them. There are 15 residues in the CDR3. The germline V gene has CDR1 MNHNS and CDR2 SASEGT. This TCR was recovered from a woman in her twenties or thirties in good health and CMV-seropositive. The chain carries TRBV6-1 and TRBJ2-1; perhaps TRBD2 as D (6 bases). Sequencing was carried out using PBMCs. The CDR3 DNA is TGTGCCAGCAGTGATGGCGGGGAGTCCTACAATGAGCAGTTCTTC. This translates into CASSDGGESYNEQFF.